Sequencing of this TCR beta chain was carried out in a study of T cell repertoires in cytomegalovirus infection. Study-wide context: CMV infection plus the matching HLA type was flagged by public TCR beta signatures. Study-wide results and limits: CMV-specific HLA-C-restricted TCR beta clonotypes dominated the ex vivo response. Identification of carriers of CMV plus the relevant HLA was performed using cumulative public TCR beta family frequency.

The CDR3 is made up of 12 amino acids. Germline CDR1 reads SGHDT; CDR2 reads YYEEEE. V dropped 3 bases and J dropped 6 bases, with 10 bases sitting between them. TCRdb re-derived calls from the reads in MiXCR, one entry per CDR3 protein. The repertoire holds under 150,000 distinct CDR3 sequences, with more than 20% as singletons. This clonotype was seen ten or more times. No antigen is known for it. The source material was PBMCs, sequenced either directly or after in vitro stimulation (not recorded which). The receptor comes from a human donor in good health (CMV status not recorded). Some clones in this sample may be carry-over from other donors' samples. The rearrangement uses TRBV5-6 and TRBJ2-7; D is ambiguous. CDR3 amino acids: CASSSGASEQYF. DNA for the CDR3: TGTGCCAGCAGCTCCGGTGCCTCCGAGCAGTACTTC. The variable domain in full, completed from reference TRBV5-6 and TRBJ2-7, reads DAGVTQSPTHLIKTRGQQVTLRCSPKSGHDTVSWYQQALGQGPQFIFQYYEEEERQRGNFPDRFSGHQFPNYSSELNVNALLLGDSALYLCASSSGASEQYFGPGTRLTVT.